The rows below give T cell receptor beta chains drawn from one sample of a study of memory CD4+ T cells and cytomegalovirus serostatus. The protocol was immunoSEQ multiplex PCR, while the TCRdb copy is restricted to in-frame clones and leaves out a portion. The repertoire holds fewer than 50,000 clones, 60% to 85% seen once, with under 6.5% in the top ten. What was sequenced was memory CD4+ T cells from blood. These receptors were obtained from an adult in good health and CMV-seronegative. Each CDR3 is given with its conserved first and last residue. A D gene is named only where the DNA matches it firmly. A row's size may be missing; if present it is once, few, many or a size class.

NA,TRBV10-3,TRBJ2-1,NA,TGTGCCATCAGTATGGTAGACAATGAGCAGTTCTTC,CAISMVDNEQFF
NA,TRBV30,TRBJ2-1,NA,TGTGCCTGGAGTGTAAAATCAGTCCATGAGCAGTTCTTC,CAWSVKSVHEQFF
many,TRBV5-1,TRBJ1-1,TRBD1,TGCGCCAGCAGCCGGGGGGACAGAGAGAACACTGAAGCTTTCTTT,CASSRGDRENTEAFF
NA,TRBV30,TRBJ2-4,NA,TGTGCCAGGGAGGGGGAGGCCAAAAACATTCAGTACTTC,CAREGEAKNIQYF
NA,TRBV28,TRBJ1-2,NA,TGTGCCAGCAGTTTTGGGACTAATGGGGTCGAAGGCTACACCTTC,CASSFGTNGVEGYTF
NA,TRBV19,TRBJ2-1,NA,TGTGCCAGTAGTCGGTCGGGGGTCAATGAGCAGTTCTTC,CASSRSGVNEQFF
NA,TRBV7-2,TRBJ1-1,NA,TGTGCCAGCAGTCCTCGGGGAGGCGGAAAGAACACTGAAGCTTTCTTT,CASSPRGGGKNTEAFF
NA,TRBV30,TRBJ2-4,NA,TGTGCCTGGAGTGTACACCGGGGGAGCATAGGGAACATTCAGTACTTC,CAWSVHRGSIGNIQYF
once,TRBV28,TRBJ2-3,TRBD1,TGTGCCAGCAGCCTAGGACAGGGTAGCACAGATACGCAGTATTTT,CASSLGQGSTDTQYF
NA,TRBV27,TRBJ1-1,NA,TGTGCCAGCAGTTTTTCGCAGCCGAACACTGAAGCTTTCTTT,CASSFSQPNTEAFF
NA,TRBV7-2,TRBJ1-1,TRBD1,TGTGCCAGCAGCTTAGTTACGACAGGGGTGGGCACTGAAGCTTTCTTT,CASSLVTTGVGTEAFF
NA,TRBV28,TRBJ2-7,TRBD1,TGTGCCAGCCTCGAGGGGGCCACCTCATACGAGCAGTACTTC,CASLEGATSYEQYF
NA,TRBV2,TRBJ2-7,NA,TGTGCCAGCAGGACCCTTACCTACGAGCAGTACTTC,CASRTLTYEQYF
NA,TRBV7-9,TRBJ1-5,NA,TGTGCCAGCAGCCAGGACGGCAATCAGCCCCAGCATTTT,CASSQDGNQPQHF
NA,TRBV10-3,TRBJ2-1,NA,TGTGCCATCAGTGAAGGCGGGACAGAGCAGTTCTTC,CAISEGGTEQFF
NA,TRBV5-1,TRBJ2-7,NA,TGCGCCAGCAGCTTGGACACCTACGAGCAGTACTTC,CASSLDTYEQYF
NA,TRBV28,TRBJ2-5,TRBD2,TGTGCCAGCAGTCCCGGGACTAGCGTAAAAGAGACCCAGTACTTC,CASSPGTSVKETQYF
NA,TRBV19,TRBJ2-3,NA,TGTGCCAGTAGTCCCCAGCGGAGCACAGATACGCAGTATTTT,CASSPQRSTDTQYF
NA,TRBV6-6,TRBJ1-2,TRBD1,TGTGCCAGCAGTGACAGGGGTAGGGCCTATGGCTACACCTTC,CASSDRGRAYGYTF
NA,TRBV6-5,TRBJ2-1,NA,TGTGCCAGCAGTTACTCGAAGGGTTTATTCGATGAGCAGTTCTTC,CASSYSKGLFDEQFF
NA,TRBV7-8,TRBJ2-3,NA,TGTGCCAGCAGCTTAGTACCCCCCTCGGCCTCAGGGGGGACTAGCACAGATACGCAGTATTTT,CASSLVPPSASGGTSTDTQYF
NA,TRBV10-3,TRBJ2-7,NA,TGTGCCATCAGTGAGTCGCCGGCTAGTGGAACTTACGAGCAGTACTTC,CAISESPASGTYEQYF
few,TRBV5-8,TRBJ2-7,NA,TGTGCCAGCAGCCGGGACGGGGGCGAGCAGTACTTC,CASSRDGGEQYF
NA,TRBV5-1,TRBJ2-1,TRBD2,TGCGCCAGCAGGCAGCTTGTAGGGCTAGCGGACAATGAGCAGTTCTTC,CASRQLVGLADNEQFF
NA,TRBV7-2,TRBJ1-5,NA,TGTGCCAGCAGCCTCGGACGGACTAATCAGCCCCAGCATTTT,CASSLGRTNQPQHF
NA,TRBV19,TRBJ1-5,TRBD1,TGTGCCAGTAGTAGGGCCCTGGCCGACAGGGGGCTTGAACCCCAGCATTTT,CASSRALADRGLEPQHF
NA,TRBV2,TRBJ1-5,TRBD1,TGTGCCAGCAGTGGGGACAGGGGTATCAGCCCCCAGCATTTT,CASSGDRGISPQHF
NA,TRBV6-5,TRBJ1-6,NA,TGTGCCAGCAGTTACTCGATTAGAGCGGTCGGTTCACCCCTCCACTTT,CASSYSIRAVGSPLHF
NA,TRBV2,TRBJ2-5,NA,TGTGCCAGCAGTGCCGGAAGGCGGGTGTCGGAGACCCAGTACTTC,CASSAGRRVSETQYF
NA,TRBV5-6,TRBJ1-2,NA,TGTGCCAGCAGCCGCAGGTTGCGGGATGGCTACACCTTC,CASSRRLRDGYTF
NA,TRBV4-1,TRBJ2-7,NA,TGCGCCAGCAGCCAGAGGACGGTTGCCGTCGGGGAGCAGTACTTC,CASSQRTVAVGEQYF
few,TRBV28,TRBJ1-2,TRBD1,TGTGCCAGCAGTTCTCGGGACAGACCAGCCAGGGGCTACACCTTC,CASSSRDRPARGYTF
NA,TRBV29-1,TRBJ2-3,TRBD2,TGCAGCGTTGAAGGGGGGCTAGCGGGAGGGCCAGATACGCAGTATTTT,CSVEGGLAGGPDTQYF
NA,TRBV28,TRBJ1-4,TRBD1,TGTGCCAGCAGTACAAGACAGGGGCGAAATGATAATGAAAAACTGTTTTTT,CASSTRQGRNDNEKLFF
NA,TRBV2,TRBJ2-7,TRBD1,TGTGCCGGAGGACAGGGGGCTTACGAGCAGTACTTC,CAGGQGAYEQYF
NA,TRBV29-1,TRBJ2-1,NA,TGCAGCGTTGGAGGGGGTCCCAATGAGCAGTTCTTC,CSVGGGPNEQFF
few,TRBV28,TRBJ1-2,NA,TGTGCCAGCAGTCTATCGGACATCTATGGCTACACCTTC,CASSLSDIYGYTF
NA,TRBV5-1,TRBJ2-5,NA,TGCGCCAGCGGCAGGTCGGGAAACCACCAAGAGACCCAGTACTTC,CASGRSGNHQETQYF
NA,TRBV4-1,TRBJ2-3,TRBD2,TGCGCCAGCAGCCCGGGGGGACCCCCGAGGAGGAGCGGGAGTCGAGATACGCAGTATTTT,CASSPGGPPRRSGSRDTQYF
NA,TRBV19,TRBJ1-5,NA,TGTGCCACCTCCCCCAGGGAAGGCCAGCCCCAGCATTTT,CATSPREGQPQHF
NA,TRBV30,TRBJ2-2,TRBD2,TGTGCCTGGGGCGGGACTAGCTCCGGGGAGCTGTTTTTT,CAWGGTSSGELFF
once,TRBV4-2,TRBJ1-5,NA,TGTGCCAGCAGCCAAGATTTTGGCTCTACTATTCAGCCCCAGCATTTT,CASSQDFGSTIQPQHF
medium-sized,TRBV7-2,TRBJ2-4,NA,TGTGCCAGCAGCTTAGAGGGGATTCAGTACTTC,CASSLEGIQYF
few,TRBV4-3,TRBJ1-1,NA,TGCGCCAGCAGCCAAGGCAGTCAGAACACTGAAGCTTTCTTT,CASSQGSQNTEAFF
NA,TRBV29-1,TRBJ2-5,NA,TGCAGCCCAGAGGAGACCCAGTACTTC,CSPEETQYF
NA,TRBV28,TRBJ1-5,NA,TGTGCCAGTTCGACCGATAGCAATCAGCCCCAGCATTTT,CASSTDSNQPQHF
NA,TRBV28,TRBJ2-7,NA,TGTGCCAGCATAGGGGCCAACTACGAGCAGTACTTC,CASIGANYEQYF
NA,TRBV6-5,TRBJ1-2,NA,TGTGCCAGCAGGTTAGATCAGGGCCGCACGGGTGGCTACACCTTC,CASRLDQGRTGGYTF
NA,TRBV2,TRBJ1-2,NA,TGTGCCAGCAGGACAGATAACTATGGCTACACCTTC,CASRTDNYGYTF
NA,TRBV28,TRBJ2-3,NA,TGTGCCGGCAGCATCAGAGGGGGGGGCACAGATACGCAGTATTTT,CAGSIRGGGTDTQYF